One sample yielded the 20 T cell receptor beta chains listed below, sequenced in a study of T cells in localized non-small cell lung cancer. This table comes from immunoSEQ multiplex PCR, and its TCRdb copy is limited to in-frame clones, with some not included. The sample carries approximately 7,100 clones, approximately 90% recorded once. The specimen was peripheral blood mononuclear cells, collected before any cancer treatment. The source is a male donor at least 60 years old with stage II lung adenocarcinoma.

CDR3 in amino acids: CASSSRTAAAEAFF. Here the CDR3 DNA reads TGTGCCAGTAGTTCGCGAACAGCAGCAGCGGAAGCTTTCTTT. The chain combines TRBV19 with TRBJ1-1; D uncertain. The CDR3 contains 14 residues. Per the germline V gene, CDR1 is LNHDA and CDR2 is SQIVND (reference sequence). Trimming took off 5 bases at V and 8 bases at J, with 18 bases between the two ends.

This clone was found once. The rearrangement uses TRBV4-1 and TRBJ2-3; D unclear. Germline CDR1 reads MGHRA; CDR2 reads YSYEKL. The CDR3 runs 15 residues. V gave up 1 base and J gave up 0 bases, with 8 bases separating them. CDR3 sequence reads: CASSQGGFSTDTQYF. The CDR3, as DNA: TGCGCCAGCAGCCAAGGGGGTTTTAGCACAGATACGCAGTATTTT.

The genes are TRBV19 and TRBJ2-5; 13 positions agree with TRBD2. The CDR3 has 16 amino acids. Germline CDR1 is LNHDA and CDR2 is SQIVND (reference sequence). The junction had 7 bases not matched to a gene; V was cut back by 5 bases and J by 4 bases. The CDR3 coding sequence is TGTGCCAGTAGTGACCGGACTAGCGGGGGAGGAGAGACCCAGTACTTC. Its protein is CASSDRTSGGGETQYF.

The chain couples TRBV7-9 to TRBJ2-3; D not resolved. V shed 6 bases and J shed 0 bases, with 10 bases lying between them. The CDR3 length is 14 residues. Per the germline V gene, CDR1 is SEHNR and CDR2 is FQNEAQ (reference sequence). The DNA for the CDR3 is TGTGCCAGCAGTTTGGTAACTAGCACAGATACGCAGTATTTT. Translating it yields CASSLVTSTDTQYF.

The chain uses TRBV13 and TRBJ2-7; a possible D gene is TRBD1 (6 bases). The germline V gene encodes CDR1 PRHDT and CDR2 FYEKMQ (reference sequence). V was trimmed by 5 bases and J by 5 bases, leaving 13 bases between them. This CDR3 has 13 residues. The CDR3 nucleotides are TGTGCCAGCAGCGGAACCAGGGGCCACGAGCAGTACTTC. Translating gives CASSGTRGHEQYF.

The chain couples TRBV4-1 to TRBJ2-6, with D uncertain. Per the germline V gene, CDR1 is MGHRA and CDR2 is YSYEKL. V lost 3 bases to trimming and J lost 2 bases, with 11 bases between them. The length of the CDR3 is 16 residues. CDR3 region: CASSHRGRAGANVLTF. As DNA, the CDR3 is TGCGCCAGCAGCCACCGAGGAAGGGCTGGGGCCAACGTCCTGACTTTC.

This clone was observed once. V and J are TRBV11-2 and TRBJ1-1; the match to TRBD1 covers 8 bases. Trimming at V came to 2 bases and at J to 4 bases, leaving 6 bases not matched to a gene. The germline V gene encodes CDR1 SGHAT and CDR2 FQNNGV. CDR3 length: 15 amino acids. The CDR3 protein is CASSLLTGGGTEAFF. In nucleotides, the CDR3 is TGTGCCAGCAGCTTACTTACAGGGGGGGGCACTGAAGCTTTCTTT.

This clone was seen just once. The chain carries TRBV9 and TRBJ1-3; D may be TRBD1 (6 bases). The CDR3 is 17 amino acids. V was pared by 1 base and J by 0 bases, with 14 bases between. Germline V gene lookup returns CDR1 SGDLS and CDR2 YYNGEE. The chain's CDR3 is CASSVSMDSFSGNTIYF. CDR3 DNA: TGTGCCAGCAGCGTAAGCATGGACAGCTTCTCTGGAAACACCATATATTTT.

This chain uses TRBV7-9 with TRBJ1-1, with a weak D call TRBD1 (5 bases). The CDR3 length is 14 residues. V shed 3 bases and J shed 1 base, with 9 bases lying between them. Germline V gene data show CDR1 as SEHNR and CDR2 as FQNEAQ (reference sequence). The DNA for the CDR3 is TGTGCCAGCAGCTTTTGGGACCAGAACACTGAAGCTTTCTTT. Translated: CASSFWDQNTEAFF.

The CDR3 spells CASSEVGGEGYGYTF. CDR3 bases: TGTGCCAGCAGTGAGGTGGGGGGTGAGGGCTATGGCTACACCTTC. The chain uses TRBV6-1 and TRBJ1-2; maybe TRBD1 (5 bases). Germline lookup yields CDR1 MNHNS and CDR2 SASEGT. V lost 3 bases and J 4 bases, leaving 15 bases between the germline ends. The CDR3 loop spans 15 amino acids.

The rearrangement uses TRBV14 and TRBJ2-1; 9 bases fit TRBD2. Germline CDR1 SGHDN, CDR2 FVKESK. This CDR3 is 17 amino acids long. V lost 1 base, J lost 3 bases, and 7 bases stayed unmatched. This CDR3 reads CASSQGVLRGGYNEQFF. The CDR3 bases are TGTGCCAGCAGCCAAGGGGTCTTGCGGGGGGGCTACAATGAGCAGTTCTTC.

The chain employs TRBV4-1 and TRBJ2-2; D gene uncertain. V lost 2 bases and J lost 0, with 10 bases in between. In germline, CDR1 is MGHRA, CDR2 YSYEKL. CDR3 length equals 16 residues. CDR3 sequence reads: CASSQLTDANTGELFF. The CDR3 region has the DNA TGCGCCAGCAGCCAATTAACAGACGCGAACACCGGGGAGCTGTTTTTT.

In DNA, the CDR3 is TGTGCCAGCAGTTCGCGACAGGGAAGTCCGTACTTC. Protein: CASSSRQGSPYF. This chain links TRBV27 with TRBJ2-7; 7 bases agree with TRBD1. Unmatched junction bases numbered 9, after V lost 4 bases and J lost 12 bases. CDR3 length equals 12 residues. Germline V gene lookup returns CDR1 MNHEY and CDR2 SMNVEV (reference sequence).

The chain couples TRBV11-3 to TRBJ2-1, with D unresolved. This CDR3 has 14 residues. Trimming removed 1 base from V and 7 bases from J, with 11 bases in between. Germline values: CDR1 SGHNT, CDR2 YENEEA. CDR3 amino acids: CASSLGPSSNEQFF. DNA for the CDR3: TGTGCCAGCAGCTTAGGACCTTCCTCAAATGAGCAGTTCTTC. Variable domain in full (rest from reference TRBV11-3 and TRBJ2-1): EAGVVQSPRYKIIEKKQPVAFWCNPISGHNTLYWYLQNLGQGPELLIRYENEEAVDDSQLPKDRFSAERLKGVDSTLKIQPAELGDSAVYLCASSLGPSSNEQFFGPGTRLTVL.

The CDR3 DNA reads TGTGCTAGTGGTCCGAACCTCAGGGGGACGGACACTGAAGCTTTCTTT. It translates to CASGPNLRGTDTEAFF. The chain is built from TRBV12-5 and TRBJ1-1; TRBD1 matches at 7 bases. V dropped 5 bases and J dropped 3; count of bases not matched to a gene: 12. CDR3 size: 16 residues. Germline V CDR1 and CDR2: LGHNT, FRNRAP. Combining the CDR3 with reference TRBV12-5 and TRBJ1-1 gives the whole variable domain DARVTQTPRHKVTEMGQEVTMRCQPILGHNTVFWYRQTMMQGLELLAYFRNRAPLDDSGMPKDRFSAEMPDATLATLKIQPSEPRDSAVYFCASGPNLRGTDTEAFFGQGTRLTVV.

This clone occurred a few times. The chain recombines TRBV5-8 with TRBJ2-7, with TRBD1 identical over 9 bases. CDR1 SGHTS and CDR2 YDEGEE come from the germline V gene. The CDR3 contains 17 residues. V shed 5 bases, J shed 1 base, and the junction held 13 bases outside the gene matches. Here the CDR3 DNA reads TGTGCCAGCAGTTCCCCGGAAGGACAGGGGAAGTCCTACGAGCAGTACTTC. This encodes CASSSPEGQGKSYEQYF.

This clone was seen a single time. CDR3 coding DNA: TGTGCCAGTAGTACAGCGTCCTACAATGAGCAGTTCTTC. Encoded protein: CASSTASYNEQFF. The chain links TRBV19 to TRBJ2-1; D not resolved. The CDR3 has 13 amino acids. The germline CDR1 and CDR2 sequences are LNHDA and SQIVND (reference sequence). V was pared by 4 bases and J by 1 base, with 5 bases between. Looking up the rest from reference TRBV19 and TRBJ2-1 gives the full variable domain: DGGITQSPKYLFRKEGQNVTLSCEQNLNHDAMYWYRQDPGQGLRLIYYSQIVNDFQKGDIAEGYSVSREKKESFPLTVTSAQKNPTAFYLCASSTASYNEQFFGPGTRLTVL.

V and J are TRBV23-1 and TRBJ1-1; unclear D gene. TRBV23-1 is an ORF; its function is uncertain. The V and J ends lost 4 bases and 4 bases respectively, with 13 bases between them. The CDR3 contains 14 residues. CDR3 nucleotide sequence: TGCGCCAGCAGTCCTGGCCCTTCGGGCACTGAAGCTTTCTTT. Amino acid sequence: CASSPGPSGTEAFF.

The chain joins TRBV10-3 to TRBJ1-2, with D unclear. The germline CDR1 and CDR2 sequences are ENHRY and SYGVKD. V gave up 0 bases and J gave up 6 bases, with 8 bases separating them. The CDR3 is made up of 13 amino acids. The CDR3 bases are TGTGCCATCAGTGAGTCGCCCGGGAATGGCTACACCTTC. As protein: CAISESPGNGYTF.

The CDR3 region has the DNA TGTGCCAGCAGCTTCAGGGGGAGCGTCGGTGAGCAGTTCTTC. Translating gives CASSFRGSVGEQFF. The genes are TRBV11-2 and TRBJ2-1; 7 bases match TRBD1. The V and J ends lost 3 bases and 9 bases, in that order; junction bases with no gene match: 8. Germline V gene lookup returns CDR1 SGHAT and CDR2 FQNNGV. The CDR3 runs 14 residues.